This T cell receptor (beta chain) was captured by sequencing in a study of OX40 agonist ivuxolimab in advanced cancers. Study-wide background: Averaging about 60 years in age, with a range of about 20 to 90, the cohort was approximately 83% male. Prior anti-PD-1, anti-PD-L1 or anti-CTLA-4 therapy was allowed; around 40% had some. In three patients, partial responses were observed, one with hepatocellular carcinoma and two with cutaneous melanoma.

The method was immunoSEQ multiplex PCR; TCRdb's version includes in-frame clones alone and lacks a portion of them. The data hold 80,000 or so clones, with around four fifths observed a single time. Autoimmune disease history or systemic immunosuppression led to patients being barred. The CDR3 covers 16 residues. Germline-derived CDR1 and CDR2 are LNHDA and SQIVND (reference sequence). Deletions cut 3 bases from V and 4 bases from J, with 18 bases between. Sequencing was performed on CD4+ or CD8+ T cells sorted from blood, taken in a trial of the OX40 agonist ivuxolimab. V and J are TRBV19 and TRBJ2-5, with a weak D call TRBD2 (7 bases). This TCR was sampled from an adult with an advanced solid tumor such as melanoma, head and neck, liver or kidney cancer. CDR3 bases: TGTGCCAGTAGTATGAAACGAGGGGGGGCAGGAGAGACCCAGTACTTC. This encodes CASSMKRGGAGETQYF.